What follows is one TCR beta chain and its context. The data belong to a study of blood T cell repertoires in COVID-19. Study as a whole: PBMCs, B-cell-depleted T cells, or T cells provided the cDNA or gDNA that made up the material.

Germline CDR1 and CDR2: SGHKS and YYEKEE (reference sequence). Trimming pared 3 bases from V and 5 bases from J, leaving 15 bases between. CDR3 size: 14 residues. Authors' data handling: Nucleated cell counts were estimated from reference gene primer amplification. Clones were read by immunoSEQ multiplex PCR, and TCRdb kept only the in-frame ones, dropping some. V, J and clone size reflect that table, while D and trimming were determined from the DNA. The sample has about 270,000 clones; roughly 84% are singletons. V is TRBV5-5 and J is TRBJ2-7, with D possibly matching TRBD1 (5 bases). The TCR sequence derives from a woman between 18 and 29 years old with acute or convalescent COVID-19. Sequenced material: peripheral blood. The CDR3 sequence is CASSYRNPTDEQYF. The CDR3 nucleotides read TGTGCCAGCAGCTACCGAAACCCGACAGACGAGCAGTACTTC.